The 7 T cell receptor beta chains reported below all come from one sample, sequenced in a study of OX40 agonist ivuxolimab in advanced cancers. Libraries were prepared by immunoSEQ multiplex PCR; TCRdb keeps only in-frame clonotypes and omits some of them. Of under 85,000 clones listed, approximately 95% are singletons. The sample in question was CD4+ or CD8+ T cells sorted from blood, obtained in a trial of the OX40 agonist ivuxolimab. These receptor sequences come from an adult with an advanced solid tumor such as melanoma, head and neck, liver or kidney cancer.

The CDR3 sequence: CASSLGGSTQETQYF. As DNA, the CDR3 is TGTGCCAGCAGCTTGGGCGGGAGTACCCAAGAGACCCAGTACTTC. The J gene is TRBJ2-5, the V gene TRBV7-9; 7 bases are a match to TRBD2. J was trimmed by 1 base and V by 3 bases; bases with no gene match: 5. The CDR3 is 15 amino acids. Germline CDR1 SEHNR, CDR2 FQNEAQ (reference sequence). The full variable domain, with the rest looked up from reference TRBV7-9 and TRBJ2-5, is DTGVSQNPRHKITKRGQNVTFRCDPISEHNRLYWYRQTLGQGPEFLTYFQNEAQLEKSRLLSDRFSAERPKGSFSTLEIQRTEQGDSAMYLCASSLGGSTQETQYFGPGTRLLVL.

The CDR3 region is CSVPGPINTEAFF. CDR3 bases: TGCAGCGTGCCGGGACCGATTAACACTGAAGCTTTCTTT. This chain joins TRBV29-1 and TRBJ1-1; D is perhaps TRBD1 (5 bases). The CDR3 sequence is 13 residues long. Germline values: CDR1 SQVTM, CDR2 ANQGSEA. Trimming cost V 6 bases and J 2 bases, with 13 bases left between them.

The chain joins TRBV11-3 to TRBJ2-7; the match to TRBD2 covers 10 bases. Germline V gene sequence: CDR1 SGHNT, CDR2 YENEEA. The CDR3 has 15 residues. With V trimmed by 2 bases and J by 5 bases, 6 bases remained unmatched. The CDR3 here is CASSLPLAGKHEQYF. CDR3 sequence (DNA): TGTGCCAGCAGCTTACCACTAGCGGGAAAGCACGAGCAGTACTTC.

DNA for the CDR3: TGTGCCAGCAGCCCAACCGGGGGCAGGGCCAATCAGCCCCAGCATTTT. This codes for CASSPTGGRANQPQHF. This chain uses TRBV6-6 with TRBJ1-5; a possible D gene is TRBD1 (6 bases). Germline values: CDR1 MNHNY, CDR2 SVGAGI (reference sequence). V dropped 6 bases and J dropped 3 bases, with 18 bases sitting between them. The CDR3 runs 16 residues.

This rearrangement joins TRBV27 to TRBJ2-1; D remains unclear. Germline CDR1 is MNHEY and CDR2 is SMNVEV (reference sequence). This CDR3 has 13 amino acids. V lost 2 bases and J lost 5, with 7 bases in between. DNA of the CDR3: TGTGCCAGCAGTTTAAGTTTGGACAATGAGCAGTTCTTC. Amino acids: CASSLSLDNEQFF.

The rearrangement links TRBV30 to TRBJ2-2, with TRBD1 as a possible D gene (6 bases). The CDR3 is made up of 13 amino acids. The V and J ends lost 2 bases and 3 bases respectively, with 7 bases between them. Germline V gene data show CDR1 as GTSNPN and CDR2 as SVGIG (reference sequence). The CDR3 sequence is CAWSRTDTGELFF. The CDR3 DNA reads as TGTGCCTGGAGTCGGACAGACACCGGGGAGCTGTTTTTT. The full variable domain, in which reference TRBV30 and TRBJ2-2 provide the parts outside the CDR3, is SQTIHQWPATLVQPVGSPLSLECTVEGTSNPNLYWYRQAAGRGLQLLFYSVGIGQISSEVPQNLSASRPQDRQFILSSKKLLLSDSGFYLCAWSRTDTGELFFGEGSRLTVL.

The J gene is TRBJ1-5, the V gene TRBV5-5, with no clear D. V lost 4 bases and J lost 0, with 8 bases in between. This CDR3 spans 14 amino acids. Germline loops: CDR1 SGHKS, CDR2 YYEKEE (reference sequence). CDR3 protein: CASSRLYSNQPQHF. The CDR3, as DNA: TGTGCCAGCAGCCGCCTTTATAGCAATCAGCCCCAGCATTTT.